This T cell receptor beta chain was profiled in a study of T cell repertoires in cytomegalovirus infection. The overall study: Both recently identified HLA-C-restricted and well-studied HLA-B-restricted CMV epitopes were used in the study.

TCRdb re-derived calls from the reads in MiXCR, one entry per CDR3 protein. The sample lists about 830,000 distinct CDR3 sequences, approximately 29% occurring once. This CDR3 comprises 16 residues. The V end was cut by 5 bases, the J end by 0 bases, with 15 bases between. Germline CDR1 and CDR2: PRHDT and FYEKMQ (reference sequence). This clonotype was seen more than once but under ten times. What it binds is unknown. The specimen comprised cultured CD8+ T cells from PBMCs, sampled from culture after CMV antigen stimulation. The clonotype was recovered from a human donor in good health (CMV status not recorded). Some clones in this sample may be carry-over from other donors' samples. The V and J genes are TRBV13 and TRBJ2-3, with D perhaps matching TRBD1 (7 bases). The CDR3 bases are TGTGCCAGCAGCCTCCCCAGGGGGGAGAGCACAGATACGCAGTATTTT. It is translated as CASSLPRGESTDTQYF.